This entry describes one T cell receptor (beta chain). The antigen remains undetermined. The germline V gene has CDR1 GTSNPN and CDR2 SVGIG (reference sequence). V dropped 2 bases and J dropped 5 bases, with 7 bases sitting between them. The length of the CDR3 is 12 residues. The method was immunoSEQ multiplex PCR; TCRdb's version includes in-frame clones alone and lacks a portion of them. The sample includes 58,000 or so clones, 80% to 90% of them seen just once. The data derive from a study of OX40 agonist ivuxolimab in advanced cancers. Whole-study findings and limits: Doses of 0.1 to 3.0 mg/kg were accompanied by clonal expansion of CD4+ and CD8+ blood T cells by week 6.

Here the sequenced sample was CD4+ or CD8+ T cells sorted from blood, taken in a trial of the OX40 agonist ivuxolimab. The chain carries TRBV30 and TRBJ1-5; the D is unclear. The clonotype comes from an adult with an advanced solid tumor such as melanoma, head and neck, liver or kidney cancer. The CDR3 reads CAWSQEDQPQHF. CDR3 coding DNA: TGTGCCTGGAGTCAGGAGGATCAGCCCCAGCATTTT.